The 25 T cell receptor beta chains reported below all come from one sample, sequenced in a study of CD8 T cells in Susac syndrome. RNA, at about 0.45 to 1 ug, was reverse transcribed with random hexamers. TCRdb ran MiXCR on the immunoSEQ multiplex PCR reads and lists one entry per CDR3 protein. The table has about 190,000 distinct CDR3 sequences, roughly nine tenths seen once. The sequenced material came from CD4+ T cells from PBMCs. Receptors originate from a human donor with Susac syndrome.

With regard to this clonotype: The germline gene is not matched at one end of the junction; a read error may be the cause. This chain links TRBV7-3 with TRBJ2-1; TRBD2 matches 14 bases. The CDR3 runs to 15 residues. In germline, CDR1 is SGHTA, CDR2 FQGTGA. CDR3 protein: CTSSLGLAGGHEQFF. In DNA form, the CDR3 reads TGTACCAGCAGCTTAGGACTAGCGGGAGGCCATGAGCAGTTCTTC. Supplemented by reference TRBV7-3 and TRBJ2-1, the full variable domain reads GAGVSQTPSNKVTEKGKYVELRCDPISGHTALYWYRQSLGQGPEFLIYFQGTGAADDSGLPNDRFFAVRPEGSVSTLKIQRTERGDSAVYLCTSSLGLAGGHEQFFGPGTRLTVL.

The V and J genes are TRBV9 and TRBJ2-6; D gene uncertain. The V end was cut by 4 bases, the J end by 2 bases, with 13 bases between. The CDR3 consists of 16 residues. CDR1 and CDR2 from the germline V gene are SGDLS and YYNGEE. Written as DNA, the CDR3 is TGTGCCAGCAGCCCCCGGGTCTCGGCTGGGGCCAACGTCCTGACTTTC. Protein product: CASSPRVSAGANVLTF.

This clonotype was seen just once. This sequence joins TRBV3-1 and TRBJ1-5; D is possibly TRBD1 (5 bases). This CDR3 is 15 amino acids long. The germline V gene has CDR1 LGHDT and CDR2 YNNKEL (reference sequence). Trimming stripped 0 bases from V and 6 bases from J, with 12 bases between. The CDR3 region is CASSQDAQGGQPQHF. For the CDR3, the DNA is TGTGCCAGCAGCCAAGACGCGCAGGGTGGTCAGCCCCAGCATTTT.

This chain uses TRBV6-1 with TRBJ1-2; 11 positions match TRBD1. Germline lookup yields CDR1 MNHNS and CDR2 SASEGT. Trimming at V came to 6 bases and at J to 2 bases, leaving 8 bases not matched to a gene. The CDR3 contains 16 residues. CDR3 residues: CASSNRRTGGNYGYTF. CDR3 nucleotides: TGTGCCAGCAGCAACCGTCGGACAGGGGGCAACTATGGCTACACCTTC.

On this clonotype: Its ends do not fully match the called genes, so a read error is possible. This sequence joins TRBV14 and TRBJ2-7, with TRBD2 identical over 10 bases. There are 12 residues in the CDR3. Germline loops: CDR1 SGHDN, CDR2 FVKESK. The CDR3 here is CASSHSLAGINF. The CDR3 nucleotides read TGTGCCAGCAGCCATTCACTAGCGGGAATAAACTTC.

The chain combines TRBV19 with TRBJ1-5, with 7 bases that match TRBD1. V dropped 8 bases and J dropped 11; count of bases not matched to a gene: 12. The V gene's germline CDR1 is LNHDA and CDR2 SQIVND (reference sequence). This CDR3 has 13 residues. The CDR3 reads CASSQGLQWAQHF. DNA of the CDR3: TGTGCCAGTTCACAGGGGCTTCAATGGGCCCAGCATTTT.

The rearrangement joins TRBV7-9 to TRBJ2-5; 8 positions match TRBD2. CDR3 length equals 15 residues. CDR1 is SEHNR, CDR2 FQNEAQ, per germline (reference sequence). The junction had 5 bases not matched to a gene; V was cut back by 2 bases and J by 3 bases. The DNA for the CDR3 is TGTGCCAGCAGCTTATCCGGGACTAGAGAAGAGACCCAGTACTTC. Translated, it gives CASSLSGTREETQYF.

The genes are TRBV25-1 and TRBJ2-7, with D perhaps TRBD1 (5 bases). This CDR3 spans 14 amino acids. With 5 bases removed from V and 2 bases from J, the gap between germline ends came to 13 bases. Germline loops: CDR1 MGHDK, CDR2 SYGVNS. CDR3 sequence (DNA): TGTGCCAGCAGTTACGACAGACAACCCTACGAGCAGTACTTC. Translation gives CASSYDRQPYEQYF.

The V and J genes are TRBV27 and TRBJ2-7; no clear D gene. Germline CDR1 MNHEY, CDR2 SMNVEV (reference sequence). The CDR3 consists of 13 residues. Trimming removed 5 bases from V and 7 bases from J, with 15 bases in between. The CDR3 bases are TGTGCCAGCAGTGCGTCTAGTGCTCGGGAGCAGTACTTC. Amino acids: CASSASSAREQYF.

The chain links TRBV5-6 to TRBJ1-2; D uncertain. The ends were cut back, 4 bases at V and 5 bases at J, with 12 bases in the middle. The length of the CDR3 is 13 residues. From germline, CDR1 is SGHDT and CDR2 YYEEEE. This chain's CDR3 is CASSLQGPYGYTF. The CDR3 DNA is TGTGCCAGCAGCCTCCAAGGGCCTTATGGCTACACCTTC. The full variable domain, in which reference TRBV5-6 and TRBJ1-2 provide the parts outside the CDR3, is DAGVTQSPTHLIKTRGQQVTLRCSPKSGHDTVSWYQQALGQGPQFIFQYYEEEERQRGNFPDRFSGHQFPNYSSELNVNALLLGDSALYLCASSLQGPYGYTFGSGTRLTVV.

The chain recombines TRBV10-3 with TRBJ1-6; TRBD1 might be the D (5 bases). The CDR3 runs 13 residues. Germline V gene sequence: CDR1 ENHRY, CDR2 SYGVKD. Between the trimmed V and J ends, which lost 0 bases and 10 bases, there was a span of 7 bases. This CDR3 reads CAISESGESPLHF. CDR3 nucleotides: TGTGCCATCAGTGAGTCGGGGGAATCACCCCTCCACTTT.

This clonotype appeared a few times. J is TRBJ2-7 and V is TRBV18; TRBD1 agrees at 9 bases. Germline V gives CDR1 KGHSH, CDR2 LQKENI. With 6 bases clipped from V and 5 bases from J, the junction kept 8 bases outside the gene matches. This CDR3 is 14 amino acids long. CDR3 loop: CASSTRDRVHEQYF. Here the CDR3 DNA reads TGTGCCAGCTCGACTCGGGACAGGGTCCACGAGCAGTACTTC.

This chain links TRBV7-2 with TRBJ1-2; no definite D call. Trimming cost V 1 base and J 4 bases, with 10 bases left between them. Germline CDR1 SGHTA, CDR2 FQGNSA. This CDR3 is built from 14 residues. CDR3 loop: CASSLEGSGYGYTF. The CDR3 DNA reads TGTGCCAGCAGCTTAGAAGGGTCCGGCTATGGCTACACCTTC.

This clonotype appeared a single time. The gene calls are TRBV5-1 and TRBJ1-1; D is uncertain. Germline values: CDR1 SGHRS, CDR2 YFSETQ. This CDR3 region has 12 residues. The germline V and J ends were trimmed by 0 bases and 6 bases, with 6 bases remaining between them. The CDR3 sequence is CASSLVGPEAFF. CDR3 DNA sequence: TGCGCCAGCAGCTTGGTCGGTCCTGAAGCTTTCTTT.

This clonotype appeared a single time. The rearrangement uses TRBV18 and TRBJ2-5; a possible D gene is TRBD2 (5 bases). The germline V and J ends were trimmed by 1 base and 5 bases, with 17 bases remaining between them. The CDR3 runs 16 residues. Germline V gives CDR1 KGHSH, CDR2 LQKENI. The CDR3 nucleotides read TGTGCCAGCTCACCACTATCGGGGAGTGTGGTCGAGACCCAGTACTTC. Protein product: CASSPLSGSVVETQYF.

CDR3 nucleotides: TGCGCCAGCAGCCAAGGAGGGGGCAGGGGCTACACCTTC. This codes for CASSQGGGRGYTF. The chain joins TRBV4-1 to TRBJ1-2, with 7 bases fitting TRBD1. Germline loops: CDR1 MGHRA, CDR2 YSYEKL. This CDR3 is 13 amino acids long. J was trimmed by 8 bases and V by 1 base; bases with no gene match: 4.

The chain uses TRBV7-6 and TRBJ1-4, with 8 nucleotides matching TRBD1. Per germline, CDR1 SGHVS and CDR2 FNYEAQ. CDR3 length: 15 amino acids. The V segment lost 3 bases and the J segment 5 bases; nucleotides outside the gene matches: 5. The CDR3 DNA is TGTGCCAGCAGCTTGGGGACAGGTGCCAATGAAAAACTGTTTTTT. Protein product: CASSLGTGANEKLFF.

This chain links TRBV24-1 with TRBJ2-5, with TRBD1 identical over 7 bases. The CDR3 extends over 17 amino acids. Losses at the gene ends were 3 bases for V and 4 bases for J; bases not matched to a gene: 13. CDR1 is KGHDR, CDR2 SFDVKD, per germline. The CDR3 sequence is CATSDPTAGGKGETQYF. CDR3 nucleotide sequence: TGTGCCACCAGTGATCCGACAGCAGGGGGAAAAGGAGAGACCCAGTACTTC.

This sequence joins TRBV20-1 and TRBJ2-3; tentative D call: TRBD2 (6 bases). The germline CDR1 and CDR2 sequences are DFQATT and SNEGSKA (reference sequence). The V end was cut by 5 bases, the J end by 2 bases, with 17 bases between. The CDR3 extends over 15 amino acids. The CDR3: CSALMGLSPTDTQYF. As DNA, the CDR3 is TGCAGTGCTCTCATGGGACTCTCCCCCACAGATACGCAGTATTTT.

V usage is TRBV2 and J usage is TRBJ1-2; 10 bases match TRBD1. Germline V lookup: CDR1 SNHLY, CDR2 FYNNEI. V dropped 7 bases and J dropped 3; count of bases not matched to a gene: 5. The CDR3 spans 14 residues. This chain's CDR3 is CASITTGGYYGYTF. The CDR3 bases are TGTGCCAGCATTACGACAGGGGGCTACTATGGCTACACCTTC. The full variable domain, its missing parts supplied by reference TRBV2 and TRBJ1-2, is EPEVTQTPSHQVTQMGQEVILRCVPISNHLYFYWYRQILGQKVEFLVSFYNNEISEKSEIFDDQFSVERPDGSNFTLKIRSTKLEDSAMYFCASITTGGYYGYTFGSGTRLTVV.

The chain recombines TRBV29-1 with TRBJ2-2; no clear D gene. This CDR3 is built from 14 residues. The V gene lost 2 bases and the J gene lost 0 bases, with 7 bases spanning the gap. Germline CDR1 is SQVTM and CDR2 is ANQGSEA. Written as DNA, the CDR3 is TGCAGCGTTGAAAAACGGACGAACACCGGGGAGCTGTTTTTT. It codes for CSVEKRTNTGELFF.

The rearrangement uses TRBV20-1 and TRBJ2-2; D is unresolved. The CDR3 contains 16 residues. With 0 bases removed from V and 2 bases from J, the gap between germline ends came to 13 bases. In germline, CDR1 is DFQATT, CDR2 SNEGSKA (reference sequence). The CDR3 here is CSARDRSTHNTGELFF. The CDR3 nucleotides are TGCAGTGCTAGAGATAGATCAACTCATAACACCGGGGAGCTGTTTTTT.

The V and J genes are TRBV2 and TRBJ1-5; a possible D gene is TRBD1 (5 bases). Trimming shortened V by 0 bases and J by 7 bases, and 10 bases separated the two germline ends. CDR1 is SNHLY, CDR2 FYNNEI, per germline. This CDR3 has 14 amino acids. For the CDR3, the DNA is TGTGCCAGCAGTGAAGCTTCAGGGTTCCAGCCCCAGCATTTT. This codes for CASSEASGFQPQHF.

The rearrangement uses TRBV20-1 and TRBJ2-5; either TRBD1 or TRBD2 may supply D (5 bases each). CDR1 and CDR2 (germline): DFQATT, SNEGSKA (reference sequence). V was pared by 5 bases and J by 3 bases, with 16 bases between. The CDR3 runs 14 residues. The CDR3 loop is CSALPVGVKETQYF. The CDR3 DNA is TGCAGTGCTCTCCCCGTGGGGGTGAAAGAGACCCAGTACTTC.

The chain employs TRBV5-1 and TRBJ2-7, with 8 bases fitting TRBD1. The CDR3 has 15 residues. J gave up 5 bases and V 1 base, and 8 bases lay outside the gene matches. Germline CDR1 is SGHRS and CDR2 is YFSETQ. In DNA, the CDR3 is TGCGCCAGCAGCTTGAGGCCAGGGGGCTTGAACGAGCAGTACTTC. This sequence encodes CASSLRPGGLNEQYF.